Presented here are 32 T cell receptor beta chains from one specimen sequenced in a study of sequential checkpoint blockade in melanoma. Stated treatment: randomized to nivolumab then ipilimumab (arm A) or the reverse (arm B). Using immunoSEQ multiplex PCR, the repertoire was profiled, and TCRdb retains in-frame clones only, with some absent. The table has some 14,000 clones, 77% seen once. The input for sequencing was CD8+ T cells sorted from blood (inferred from file names), taken from a patient given nivolumab and ipilimumab in sequence. These receptors all come from a human donor with melanoma.

The chain is built from TRBV6-1 and TRBJ1-1, with no clear D. V was cut by 4 bases and J by 5 bases, with 17 bases left in between. CDR1 is MNHNS, CDR2 SASEGT, per germline. The CDR3 sequence is 15 residues long. CDR3 in amino acids: CASSGQGWAGTEAFF. DNA of the CDR3: TGTGCCAGCAGTGGTCAAGGGTGGGCGGGAACTGAAGCTTTCTTT.

The V gene is TRBV7-6, the J gene TRBJ1-1; D is uncertain. The germline CDR1 and CDR2 sequences are SGHVS and FNYEAQ. This CDR3 contains 13 residues. V lost 10 bases and J 1 base, leaving 13 bases between the germline ends. Here the CDR3 reads CAILRESNTEAFF. CDR3 DNA: TGTGCCATATTAAGGGAGTCGAACACTGAAGCTTTCTTT.

The chain recombines TRBV19 with TRBJ2-7; D may be TRBD2 (5 bases). Germline CDR1 is LNHDA and CDR2 is SQIVND (reference sequence). The CDR3 runs to 13 residues. V lost 3 bases to trimming and J lost 6 bases, with 12 bases between them. The CDR3 reads CASSIAPGGEQYF. In nucleotides, the CDR3 is TGTGCCAGTAGTATTGCCCCCGGAGGCGAGCAGTACTTC.

The CDR3 reads CASSRQGKDTQYF. The CDR3 coding sequence is TGTGCCAGCAGCCGACAGGGGAAGGATACGCAGTATTTT. The chain combines TRBV6-5 with TRBJ2-3; 8 bases agree with TRBD1. This CDR3 has 13 amino acids. The V gene end was trimmed by 6 bases and the J gene end by 6 bases; junction bases not matched to a gene: 5. In germline, CDR1 is MNHEY, CDR2 SVGAGI.

Notes on this clone: One end of the junction does not line up with germline, which may come from a read error. This chain links TRBV7-4 with TRBJ1-3; D is unresolved. This CDR3 is 17 amino acids long. Per germline, CDR1 SGHVT and CDR2 SQSDAQ. CDR3 protein: CASSLEARVGNTPGLEF. Here the CDR3 DNA reads TGTGCCAGCAGCTTAGAGGCTCGAGTGGGTAACACCCCCGGGTTAGAATTT. The full variable domain, its missing parts supplied by reference TRBV7-4 and TRBJ1-3, is GAGVSQSPRYKVAKRGRDVALRCDSISGHVTLYWYRQTLGQGSEVLTYSQSDAQRDKSGRPSGRFSAERPERSVSTLKIQRTEQGDSAVYLCASSLEARVGNTPGLEFGEGSWLTVV.

J is TRBJ2-7 and V is TRBV7-9; 11 bases are shared with TRBD1. CDR3 length: 15 residues. Germline V gene sequence: CDR1 SEHNR, CDR2 FQNEAQ (reference sequence). The V gene end was trimmed by 5 bases and the J gene end by 4 bases; junction bases not matched to a gene: 7. The CDR3, as DNA: TGTGCCAGCAGCCCATGGACAGGGGGCCGATACGAGCAGTACTTC. It codes for CASSPWTGGRYEQYF.

The rearrangement links TRBV27 to TRBJ2-1; TRBD1 is a possible D gene (7 bases). Germline-derived CDR1 and CDR2 are MNHEY and SMNVEV (reference sequence). The germline V and J ends were trimmed by 3 bases and 7 bases, with 13 bases remaining between them. This CDR3 is 14 amino acids long. Here the CDR3 reads CASSLEGALNEQFF. DNA of the CDR3: TGTGCCAGCAGTTTGGAGGGGGCCCTGAATGAGCAGTTCTTC.

Note on this clone: The sample carries other DNA sequences with the same CDR3. The chain joins TRBV27 to TRBJ2-1; no clear D gene. Germline loops: CDR1 MNHEY, CDR2 SMNVEV (reference sequence). Trimming removed 5 bases from V and 0 bases from J, with 14 bases in between. The CDR3 length is 16 residues. CDR3 DNA sequence: TGTGCCAGCAGTCCATCCGGCGGAAGCTCCTACAATGAGCAGTTCTTC. It is translated as CASSPSGGSSYNEQFF.

The table lists this clone with a count of one. CDR3 protein: CASSQEVGQGGSYEQYF. CDR3 nucleotide sequence: TGCGCCAGCAGCCAAGAGGTGGGACAGGGGGGATCCTACGAGCAGTACTTC. V gene TRBV4-1 combines with J gene TRBJ2-7, with TRBD1 identical over 11 bases. Germline CDR1 reads MGHRA; CDR2 reads YSYEKL. This CDR3 region has 17 residues. The J segment lost 1 base and the V segment lost 0 bases, leaving 5 bases of the junction unmatched.

The V call is TRBV2, the J call TRBJ2-7; tentative D call: TRBD1 (5 bases). Trimming removed 10 bases from V and 1 base from J, with 11 bases in between. This CDR3 region has 12 residues. Looked up from germline, CDR1 is SNHLY and CDR2 is FYNNEI. The CDR3 DNA follows: TGTGCCAATAGGGGCAGTTCCTACGAGCAGTACTTC. Residues: CANRGSSYEQYF.

V is TRBV7-9 and J is TRBJ1-1; TRBD1 might be the D (5 bases). V shed 4 bases and J shed 5 bases, with 8 bases lying between them. The V gene's germline CDR1 is SEHNR and CDR2 FQNEAQ (reference sequence). The CDR3 runs to 12 residues. The DNA for the CDR3 is TGTGCCAGCAGCTCAAGGGGTACTGAAGCTTTCTTT. Protein product: CASSSRGTEAFF.

V usage is TRBV21-1 and J usage is TRBJ2-1; whether TRBD2, the table's D call, matches the DNA was not checked. TRBV21-1 is recorded as a pseudogene. CDR3 length: 15 amino acids. CDR3 in amino acids: CASTTSGNRSREQFF. CDR3 sequence (DNA): TGTGCCAGCACCACTAGCGGGAACCGGTCAAGGGAGCAGTTCTTC.

The V and J genes are TRBV4-1 and TRBJ1-5; D remains ambiguous. The CDR3 loop spans 15 amino acids. V was cut by 1 base and J by 7 bases, with 14 bases left in between. Germline-derived CDR1 and CDR2 are MGHRA and YSYEKL. CDR3: CASSQVVRGDQPQHF. CDR3 sequence (DNA): TGCGCCAGCAGCCAAGTAGTACGGGGAGACCAGCCCCAGCATTTT.

This clone was seen once. The CDR3, as DNA: TGTGCCAGCAGTTTCGGGACAGGGACGAATGAGCAGTTCTTC. Its protein product is CASSFGTGTNEQFF. The chain carries TRBV27 and TRBJ2-1; TRBD1 agrees at 9 bases. Germline CDR1 is MNHEY and CDR2 is SMNVEV (reference sequence). CDR3 size: 14 residues. Trimming at V came to 3 bases and at J to 7 bases, leaving 4 bases not matched to a gene.

This chain uses TRBV6-6 with TRBJ2-5, with 8 bases lining up with TRBD1. V lost 5 bases, J lost 5 bases, and 10 bases stayed unmatched. The CDR3 is 15 amino acids. Germline lookup yields CDR1 MNHNY and CDR2 SVGAGI (reference sequence). For the CDR3, the DNA is TGTGCCAGCAGTCAAGCGGACAGGGTTTACGAGACCCAGTACTTC. The encoded protein is CASSQADRVYETQYF.

This clone turned up a few times. The J gene is TRBJ2-5, the V gene TRBV7-8, with 8 bases matching TRBD2. Per the germline V gene, CDR1 is SGHVS and CDR2 is FQNEAQ. The CDR3 is 15 amino acids. V lost 2 bases to trimming and J lost 5 bases; unmatched junction nucleotides: 7. CDR3 DNA sequence: TGTGCCAGCAGCTTAAACGGGGGGGGGCTCGAGACCCAGTACTTC. Amino acid sequence: CASSLNGGGLETQYF. Variable domain in full (rest from reference TRBV7-8 and TRBJ2-5): GAGVSQSPRYKVAKRGQDVALRCDPISGHVSLFWYQQALGQGPEFLTYFQNEAQLDKSGLPSDRFFAERPEGSVSTLKIQRTQQEDSAVYLCASSLNGGGLETQYFGPGTRLLVL.

The rearrangement joins TRBV29-1 to TRBJ2-2; TRBD2 matches at 9 bases. Per germline, CDR1 SQVTM and CDR2 ANQGSEA. The V segment lost 4 bases and the J segment 4 bases; nucleotides outside the gene matches: 10. There are 16 residues in the CDR3. The CDR3 here is CSVAPGREGPTGELFF. CDR3 DNA: TGCAGCGTTGCTCCCGGGCGGGAGGGACCCACCGGGGAGCTGTTTTTT.

This chain joins TRBV4-3 and TRBJ2-7, with D possibly matching TRBD1 (6 bases). The CDR3 sequence is 14 residues long. Trimming shortened V by 1 base and J by 2 bases, and 9 bases separated the two germline ends. The V gene's germline CDR1 is LGHNA and CDR2 YSLEER. The CDR3: CASSQGTGTYEQYF. The CDR3 DNA reads TGCGCCAGCAGCCAAGGAACAGGGACCTACGAGCAGTACTTC.

The gene calls are TRBV2 and TRBJ2-5, with D perhaps TRBD2 (7 bases). The germline V gene encodes CDR1 SNHLY and CDR2 FYNNEI. The CDR3 totals 15 residues. Trimming cost V 4 bases and J 5 bases, with 17 bases left between them. The CDR3 is CASSVGTGGGETQYF. As DNA, the CDR3 is TGTGCCAGCAGTGTTGGGACGGGGGGCGGCGAGACCCAGTACTTC.

In this sample, this clone turned up a few times. This rearrangement joins TRBV21-1 to TRBJ2-3; whether TRBD2, the table's D call, matches the DNA was not checked. TRBV21-1 corresponds to a pseudogene. The CDR3 has 17 residues. CDR3 in DNA: TGTGCCAGCAGCAAATACCCGGGACTAGGGATTTCTGATACGCAGTATTTT. It specifies CASSKYPGLGISDTQYF.

The genes are TRBV27 and TRBJ2-5, with D unclear. This CDR3 contains 12 residues. V lost 4 bases to trimming and J lost 5 bases, with 8 bases between them. CDR1 is MNHEY, CDR2 SMNVEV, per germline (reference sequence). DNA for the CDR3: TGTGCCAGCAGTTCCCCTGAGGAGACCCAGTACTTC. As protein: CASSSPEETQYF.

The chain links TRBV27 to TRBJ2-7; the match to TRBD2 covers 7 bases. CDR3 length: 17 amino acids. Germline trimming cut 5 bases from V and 0 bases from J; bases unmatched to any gene: 13. Germline V gene data show CDR1 as MNHEY and CDR2 as SMNVEV (reference sequence). The DNA for the CDR3 is TGTGCCAGCAGTCCCCCCCCGGGGGGTGGGAGCTCCTACGAGCAGTACTTC. Its protein product is CASSPPPGGGSSYEQYF.

This chain links TRBV5-1 with TRBJ2-5; 11 nucleotides line up with TRBD1. The J call may be wrong; the DNA end is better matched by TRBJ2-7. The CDR3 sequence is 16 residues long. Germline V gives CDR1 SGHRS, CDR2 YFSETQ. The CDR3 DNA follows: TGCGCCAGCAGCTTGGCCCCGGGACAGGGGGGCTACGAGCAGTACTTC. Encoded protein: CASSLAPGQGGYEQYF.

CDR3 amino acids: CASTTGQGTSYEQYF. CDR3 DNA sequence: TGTGCCAGCACCACCGGACAGGGGACTTCCTACGAGCAGTACTTC. V gene TRBV9 combines with J gene TRBJ2-7; 9 bases fit TRBD1. The CDR3 loop spans 15 amino acids. With V trimmed by 6 bases and J by 1 base, 8 bases remained unmatched. Germline CDR1 reads SGDLS; CDR2 reads YYNGEE.

The J gene is TRBJ2-5, the V gene TRBV10-3, with 10 bases that match TRBD2. The V and J ends lost 3 bases and 4 bases, in that order; junction bases with no gene match: 11. This CDR3 spans 17 amino acids. Per the germline V gene, CDR1 is ENHRY and CDR2 is SYGVKD. This CDR3 is CAISENGLLAGRETQYF. In DNA form, the CDR3 reads TGTGCCATCAGTGAAAACGGGCTACTAGCGGGAAGAGAGACCCAGTACTTC.

The chain employs TRBV15 and TRBJ2-1, with 12 bases identical to TRBD2. Germline-derived CDR1 and CDR2 are LNHNV and YYDKDF (reference sequence). J gave up 8 bases and V 2 bases, and 4 bases lay outside the gene matches. There are 15 residues in the CDR3. Here the CDR3 DNA reads TGTGCCACCAGCAGACTAGCGGGGGGGCCAGATGAGCAGTTCTTC. Translated, it gives CATSRLAGGPDEQFF.

The V gene is TRBV9, the J gene TRBJ2-5; 8 nucleotides agree with TRBD1. The junction had 16 bases not matched to a gene; V was cut back by 3 bases and J by 6 bases. Germline assignment: CDR1 SGDLS and CDR2 YYNGEE. CDR3 size: 17 residues. DNA for the CDR3: TGTGCCAGCAGCGCCCCGGCGTGGGCAGGGGGCTCCAAGACCCAGTACTTC. Translation: CASSAPAWAGGSKTQYF.

V gene TRBV6-1 combines with J gene TRBJ2-2, with D unclear. Germline CDR1 and CDR2: MNHNS and SASEGT. The CDR3 has 14 amino acids. V lost 2 bases and J lost 6, with 10 bases in between. CDR3 loop: CASSEQTEAGELFF. CDR3 nucleotides: TGTGCCAGCAGTGAACAGACTGAGGCCGGGGAGCTGTTTTTT.

This chain connects TRBV6-4 to TRBJ2-3, with TRBD1 matching over 8 bases. Per the germline V gene, CDR1 is MRHNA and CDR2 is SNTAGT. After removal of 4 bases from V and 4 bases from J, the junction contained 7 bases not matched to a gene. The CDR3 contains 15 residues. CDR3 residues: CASSGSGQGSDTQYF. CDR3 nucleotides: TGTGCCAGCAGTGGCTCCGGACAGGGTTCAGATACGCAGTATTTT.

V gene TRBV6-4 combines with J gene TRBJ2-3, with TRBD2 as a possible D gene (6 bases). The CDR3 length is 13 residues. Per germline, CDR1 MRHNA and CDR2 SNTAGT. V lost 8 bases and J 2 bases, leaving 11 bases between the germline ends. The CDR3 loop reads CASSLAVTDTQYF. CDR3 sequence (DNA): TGTGCCAGCTCGTTAGCGGTCACAGATACGCAGTATTTT.

This clone was picked up one time. The rearrangement uses TRBV30 and TRBJ2-6; possible D gene TRBD2, 5 bases. V was trimmed by 5 bases and J by 3 bases, leaving 8 bases between them. The germline V gene encodes CDR1 GTSNPN and CDR2 SVGIG (reference sequence). This CDR3 is built from 13 residues. Here the CDR3 reads CAWWGDGANVLTF. The DNA for the CDR3 is TGTGCCTGGTGGGGAGATGGGGCCAACGTCCTGACTTTC.

The chain employs TRBV6-4 and TRBJ2-1; TRBD2 matches 12 bases. CDR1 MRHNA and CDR2 SNTAGT come from the germline V gene. J gave up 0 bases and V 3 bases, and 6 bases lay outside the gene matches. The CDR3 extends over 18 amino acids. The CDR3 here is CASSETSGSPYSYNEQFF. In nucleotides, the CDR3 is TGTGCCAGCAGTGAGACTAGCGGGAGCCCCTACTCCTACAATGAGCAGTTCTTC.